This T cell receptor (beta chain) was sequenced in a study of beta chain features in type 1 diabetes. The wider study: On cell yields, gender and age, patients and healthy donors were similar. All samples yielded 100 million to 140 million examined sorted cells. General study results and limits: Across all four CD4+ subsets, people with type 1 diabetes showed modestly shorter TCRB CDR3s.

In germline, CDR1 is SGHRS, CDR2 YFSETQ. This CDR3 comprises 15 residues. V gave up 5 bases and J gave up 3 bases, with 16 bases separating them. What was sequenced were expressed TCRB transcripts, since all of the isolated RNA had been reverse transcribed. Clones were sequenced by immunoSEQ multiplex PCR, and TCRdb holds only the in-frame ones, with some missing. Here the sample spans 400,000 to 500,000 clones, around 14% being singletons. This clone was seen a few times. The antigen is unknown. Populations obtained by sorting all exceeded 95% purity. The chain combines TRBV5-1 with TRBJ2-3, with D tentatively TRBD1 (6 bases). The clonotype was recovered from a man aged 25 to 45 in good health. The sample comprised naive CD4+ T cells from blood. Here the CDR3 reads CASSPGVLRTDTQYF. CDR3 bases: TGCGCCAGCAGTCCAGGGGTTTTGAGGACAGATACGCAGTATTTT.